This T cell receptor beta chain stems from a study of T cells in Graves' hyperthyroidism and ophthalmopathy. Trimming removed 6 bases at V and 4 bases at J, with 34 bases between. CDR3 length: 20 amino acids. Germline V CDR1 and CDR2: SNHLY, FYNNEI. A note on this clonotype: Its antigen is currently unknown.

RNA transcripts yielded amplified TCR beta CDR3 regions. A set of HTBI primers served as the primers for a first-round RT-PCR of the TCR CDR3. TCRdb independently ran MiXCR on the multiplex PCR reads; one entry per CDR3 protein. This sample has hundreds of thousands of distinct CDR3 sequences; just over 35% occur once, and the top ten carry 30% to 40%. Exclusion followed for patients with uncontrolled infection, other autoimmune disease, pregnancy or lactation. Study-level points and caveats: Most thyroid clonotypes expanded above 0.001 appeared in blood too. Ophthalmopathy was separated from stable hyperthyroidism by a 13 V-J model. The model made its ophthalmopathy prediction, and onset followed a median approximately 6 months later.

Sequenced sample: blood. The sequence was collected from a woman aged 40 to 55 with Graves' hyperthyroidism. The rearrangement joins TRBV2 to TRBJ2-7, with D possibly being TRBD1 or TRBD2 (5 bases each). DNA for the CDR3: TGTGCCAGCAGCGTTACTCACAACCCAACGCAACTCAGGGACCTATACGAGCAGTACTTC. Translated: CASSVTHNPTQLRDLYEQYF.